Listed below are T cell receptor beta chains from one sample, sequenced in a study of graft-versus-host responses after intestinal transplantation. Assay used: immunoSEQ multiplex PCR; TCRdb lists only in-frame clones, some missing. The sample consists of tens of thousands of clones, 85% to 95% of them appearing once. These receptors lack a known antigen. The sample in question was unstimulated CD4+ T cells sorted from spleen or lymph node cells, obtained before transplant. The receptors come from a human donor who was the organ donor for an intestinal transplant. Each CDR3 is given with its conserved first and last residue. A D gene is named only where the DNA matches it firmly. Expanded clones are given a class, and other clones once, few, many or no size at all.

size	V	D	J	length	CDR3	DNA
once	TRBV7-9	TRBD1	TRBJ1-5	15	CASSLGTGVGQPQHF	TGTGCCAGCAGCTTGGGGACAGGGGTGGGTCAGCCCCAGCATTTT
-	TRBV10-3	-	TRBJ1-5	16	CAISEGTRGGNQPQHF	TGTGCCATCAGTGAGGGTACCAGGGGAGGCAATCAGCCCCAGCATTTT
-	TRBV28	TRBD1	TRBJ1-1	15	CASSSAPRDRTSAFF	TGTGCCAGCAGTTCCGCGCCCCGGGACAGGACCAGTGCTTTCTTT
-	TRBV14	TRBD1	TRBJ1-2	14	CASSPDRGLVGYTF	TGTGCCAGCAGCCCTGACAGGGGTCTGGTGGGCTACACCTTC
-	TRBV7-9	TRBD2	TRBJ2-5	15	CASSFLLGGKETQYF	TGTGCCAGCAGCTTTTTATTGGGGGGGAAAGAGACCCAGTACTTC
-	TRBV30	-	TRBJ1-1	13	CAWSQVLNTEAFF	TGTGCCTGGAGCCAGGTACTTAACACTGAAGCTTTCTTT
-	TRBV25-1	TRBD2	TRBJ2-1	16	CASSDQLAGGLNEQFF	TGTGCCAGCAGTGACCAACTAGCGGGGGGACTAAATGAGCAGTTCTTC
-	TRBV1	-	TRBJ2-2	18	CTSSQVPLGASNTGELFF	TGCACCAGCAGCCAAGTTCCATTGGGGGCGAGCAACACCGGGGAGCTGTTTTTT
-	TRBV5-4	-	TRBJ2-1	12	CASSRDLGEQFF	TGTGCCAGCAGCCGGGACTTGGGTGAGCAGTTCTTC
-	TRBV4-2	TRBD2	TRBJ2-3	17	CASSLRLAGGGTDTQYF	TGTGCCAGCAGCCTGAGACTAGCGGGGGGCGGCACAGATACGCAGTATTTT
few	TRBV6-5	-	TRBJ1-1	13	CASRNNRVTEAFF	TGTGCCAGCAGGAATAACAGGGTCACTGAAGCTTTCTTT
-	TRBV5-1	TRBD1	TRBJ1-2	19	CASSLVRPQGAYRSYGYTF	TGCGCCAGCAGCTTGGTCCGGCCACAGGGGGCATATCGGAGCTATGGCTACACCTTC
-	TRBV6-5	TRBD1	TRBJ2-7	14	CASRPRDSPYEQYF	TGTGCCAGCAGACCACGGGACAGTCCCTACGAGCAGTACTTC
-	TRBV7-2	TRBD1	TRBJ1-2	13	CASSLGQGYGYTF	TGTGCCAGCAGCTTAGGACAGGGGTATGGCTACACCTTC
-	TRBV18	-	TRBJ2-7	14	CASLLGASSSVQYF	TGTGCCAGCCTCTTGGGGGCGAGCAGCTCCGTGCAGTACTTC
-	TRBV19	-	TRBJ2-7	16	CASTPRSGLPSYEQYF	TGTGCCAGCACTCCAAGATCGGGACTTCCCTCCTACGAGCAGTACTTC
-	TRBV18	-	TRBJ2-5	13	CASSRASQETQYF	TGTGCCAGCTCACGAGCCTCCCAAGAGACCCAGTACTTC
-	TRBV30	-	TRBJ2-7	13	CAWNRGYPYEQYF	TGTGCCTGGAACCGGGGGTATCCCTACGAGCAGTACTTC
-	TRBV5-5	TRBD1	TRBJ2-5	14	CASKTGQFQETQYF	TGTGCCAGCAAAACGGGACAGTTTCAAGAGACCCAGTACTTC
-	TRBV7-3	-	TRBJ2-2	15	CASSLLSGNTGELFF	TGTGCCAGCAGCTTACTTTCCGGGAACACCGGGGAGCTGTTTTTT
-	TRBV20-1	-	TRBJ2-7	11	CSARVSYEQYF	TGCAGTGCTAGGGTCAGCTACGAGCAGTACTTC
-	TRBV21-1	-	TRBJ2-3	18	CASSKALLLAKKPDTQYF	TGTGCCAGCAGCAAAGCGCTTTTGCTAGCGAAAAAACCAGATACGCAGTATTTT
-	TRBV19	TRBD1	TRBJ2-3	13	CARRGTGTDTQYF	TGTGCCAGGAGAGGGACAGGCACAGATACGCAGTATTTT
once	TRBV11-2	TRBD1	TRBJ1-2	13	CASSPTGDYGYTF	TGTGCCAGCAGCCCGACAGGGGACTATGGCTACACCTTC
-	TRBV10-2	TRBD2	TRBJ2-2	14	CASGGLGISGELFF	TGCGCCAGCGGGGGACTAGGAATATCCGGGGAGCTGTTTTTT
-	TRBV5-5	TRBD2	TRBJ2-3	17	CASSLRTSGGVRDTQYF	TGTGCCAGCAGCTTGCGTACTAGCGGGGGGGTCAGAGATACGCAGTATTTT
-	TRBV5-1	TRBD2	TRBJ2-1	15	CASSLLAGTTNEQFF	TGCGCCAGCAGCTTACTAGCGGGAACTACCAATGAGCAGTTCTTC
-	TRBV9	-	TRBJ2-3	14	CASSVGGSTDTQYF	TGTGCCAGCAGCGTTGGAGGGAGCACAGATACGCAGTATTTT
-	TRBV19	TRBD2	TRBJ2-4	18	CASSISPTSGLAKNIQYF	TGTGCCAGTAGTATCTCCCCAACTAGCGGACTAGCCAAAAACATTCAGTACTTC
-	TRBV5-4	-	TRBJ2-5	15	CASSLGPHNGETQYF	TGTGCCAGCAGCTTGGGGCCCCATAACGGGGAGACCCAGTACTTC
-	TRBV28	TRBD1	TRBJ1-5	20	CASSLVTGTGGWGSNQPQHF	TGTGCCAGCAGTTTGGTGACCGGGACAGGGGGCTGGGGTAGCAATCAGCCCCAGCATTTT
-	TRBV28	TRBD2	TRBJ2-1	12	CASVSSGTEQFF	TGTGCCAGCGTCTCTAGCGGGACAGAGCAGTTCTTC
-	TRBV19	-	TRBJ1-6	13	CASSILRFSPLHF	TGTGCCAGTAGTATATTGAGGTTTTCACCCCTCCACTTT
-	TRBV6-6	TRBD1	TRBJ2-3	15	CASTSGTGALGTQYF	TGTGCCAGCACCTCCGGGACAGGGGCTCTAGGTACGCAGTATTTT
once	TRBV11-3	TRBD2	TRBJ2-3	15	CASSLLGTTTDTQYF	TGTGCCAGCAGCTTATTAGGGACTACCACAGATACGCAGTATTTT
-	TRBV7-2	-	TRBJ2-3	18	CASSKVTGIGVSGDTQYF	TGTGCCAGCAGCAAAGTAACGGGAATCGGGGTCTCGGGAGATACGCAGTATTTT
-	TRBV18	TRBD2	TRBJ2-3	16	CASSHPSGGSTDTQYF	TGTGCCAGCTCACACCCTAGCGGGGGGAGCACAGATACGCAGTATTTT
-	TRBV5-4	TRBD2	TRBJ2-7	15	CASSQSRLAGDEQYF	TGTGCCAGCAGCCAGAGCCGCCTAGCGGGAGACGAGCAGTACTTC
few	TRBV7-9	-	TRBJ1-2	15	CASSLGRTAIYGYTF	TGTGCCAGCAGCTTAGGCAGAACAGCAATATATGGCTACACCTTC
-	TRBV10-3	TRBD1	TRBJ2-7	15	CAIRPGTGERYEQYF	TGTGCCATCAGGCCAGGGACAGGTGAACGATACGAGCAGTACTTC
-	TRBV19	-	TRBJ2-2	14	CASSTPRGTGELFF	TGTGCCAGTAGTACCCCTCGGGGCACCGGGGAGCTGTTTTTT
-	TRBV6-4	TRBD2	TRBJ2-2	14	CASSVAGGTGELFF	TGTGCCAGCAGTGTAGCGGGAGGTACCGGGGAGCTGTTTTTT